This record covers a single T cell receptor (beta chain). The source of the sample is a study of T-cell memory formation after mild COVID-19. TCRdb analysed the 5' RACE reads with MiXCR anew, one entry per CDR3 protein. This table has around 420,000 distinct CDR3 sequences, approximately 25% appearing once. Per germline, CDR1 LNHDA and CDR2 SQIVND (reference sequence). This CDR3 spans 15 amino acids. Germline trimming cut 11 bases from V and 0 bases from J; bases unmatched to any gene: 7. The receptor was derived from an adult woman who had mild COVID-19 (a few samples of this study predate the infection). Cell type and time point are not known. J is TRBJ2-4 and V is TRBV19; the match to TRBD1 covers 10 bases. Material for sequencing was PBMCs or a T cell subset sorted from them (not recorded which). CDR3 DNA: TGTGCCGTCCGGGACAGGGGATTAGCCAAAAACATTCAGTACTTC. Translating gives CAVRDRGLAKNIQYF. Full variable domain (rest looked up from reference TRBV19 and TRBJ2-4): DGGITQSPKYLFRKEGQNVTLSCEQNLNHDAMYWYRQDPGQGLRLIYYSQIVNDFQKGDIAEGYSVSREKKESFPLTVTSAQKNPTAFYLCAVRDRGLAKNIQYFGAGTRLSVL.